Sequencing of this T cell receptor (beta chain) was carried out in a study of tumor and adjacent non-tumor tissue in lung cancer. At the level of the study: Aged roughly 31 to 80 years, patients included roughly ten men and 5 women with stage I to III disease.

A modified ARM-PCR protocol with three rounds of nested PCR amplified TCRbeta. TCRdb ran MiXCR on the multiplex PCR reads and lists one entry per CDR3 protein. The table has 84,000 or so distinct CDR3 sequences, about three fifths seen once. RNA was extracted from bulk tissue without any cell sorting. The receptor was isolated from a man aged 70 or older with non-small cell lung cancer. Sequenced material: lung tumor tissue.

CDR3 residues: CASSHRDRVFGTQYF. The CDR3 coding sequence is TGTGCCAGCAGTCACCGGGACAGGGTTTTTGGGACCCAGTACTTC. V is TRBV11-1 and J is TRBJ2-5; TRBD1 matches 9 bases. The V gene end was trimmed by 6 bases and the J gene end by 7 bases; junction bases not matched to a gene: 12. Germline assignment: CDR1 SGHAT and CDR2 FQDESV (reference sequence). This CDR3 region has 15 residues. Filled out from reference TRBV11-1 and TRBJ2-5, the complete variable domain reads EAEVAQSPRYKITEKSQAVAFWCDPISGHATLYWYRQILGQGPELLVQFQDESVVDDSQLPKDRFSAERLKGVDSTLKIQPAELGDSAMYLCASSHRDRVFGTQYFGPGTRLLVL.